This TCR beta chain was obtained from a study of regulatory T cells in long-lasting Graves disease. General study points: Persistent Graves' patients showed less TCR diversity than newly diagnosed patients showed.

This clonotype was picked up many times. Its specificity is not known. The CDR3 runs 12 residues. Trimming removed 5 bases from V and 6 bases from J; junction bases left unmatched: 3. The germline V gene encodes CDR1 DFQATT and CDR2 SNEGSKA (reference sequence). As for time point: newly diagnosed GD, antithyroid drugs for less than 3 months. Researchers made the TCR library from RNA that was extracted from PBMCs. Diagnoses of Graves' disease were made by American Thyroid Association guidelines. Libraries of TCR beta came from iRepertoire HTBI primers plus Arm-PCR of CDR3 regions. In TCRdb, the multiplex PCR reads were re-called with MiXCR into one record per CDR3 protein. The profile shows roughly 560,000 distinct CDR3 sequences, roughly 16% of them singletons. These same records also appear under a second study, on T cells in Graves' hyperthyroidism and ophthalmopathy. That work contributes: A lack of ophthalmopathy progression within 18 months defined stable Graves' hyperthyroidism.

The gene calls are TRBV20-1 and TRBJ1-1; 10 bases line up with TRBD1. The TCR sequence derives from a woman aged 35-65 years with Graves disease. Sample: peripheral blood mononuclear cells (PBMCs), taken at new diagnosis, from a patient treated with antithyroid drugs. The CDR3 DNA is TGCAGTGCTTATGGACAGGGGGCTGAAGCTTTCTTT. It is translated as CSAYGQGAEAFF.